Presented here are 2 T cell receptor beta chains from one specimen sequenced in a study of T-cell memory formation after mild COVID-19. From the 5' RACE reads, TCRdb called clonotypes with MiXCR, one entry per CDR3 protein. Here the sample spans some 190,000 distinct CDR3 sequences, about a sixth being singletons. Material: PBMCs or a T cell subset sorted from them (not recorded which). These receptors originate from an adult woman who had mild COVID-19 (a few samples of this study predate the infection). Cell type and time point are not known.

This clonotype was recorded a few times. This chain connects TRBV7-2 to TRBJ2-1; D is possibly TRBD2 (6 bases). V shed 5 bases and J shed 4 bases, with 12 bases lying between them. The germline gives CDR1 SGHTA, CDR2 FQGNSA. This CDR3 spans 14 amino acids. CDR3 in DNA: TGTGCCAGCAGCCCTAGCGCAAGTTACAATGAGCAGTTCTTC. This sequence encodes CASSPSASYNEQFF.

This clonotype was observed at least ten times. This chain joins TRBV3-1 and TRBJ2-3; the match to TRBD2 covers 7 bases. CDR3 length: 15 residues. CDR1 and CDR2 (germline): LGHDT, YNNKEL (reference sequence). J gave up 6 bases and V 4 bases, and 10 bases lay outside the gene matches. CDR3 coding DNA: TGTGCCAGCAGCCCCTACGGCGGGGGACGGGATACGCAGTATTTT. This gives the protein CASSPYGGGRDTQYF.